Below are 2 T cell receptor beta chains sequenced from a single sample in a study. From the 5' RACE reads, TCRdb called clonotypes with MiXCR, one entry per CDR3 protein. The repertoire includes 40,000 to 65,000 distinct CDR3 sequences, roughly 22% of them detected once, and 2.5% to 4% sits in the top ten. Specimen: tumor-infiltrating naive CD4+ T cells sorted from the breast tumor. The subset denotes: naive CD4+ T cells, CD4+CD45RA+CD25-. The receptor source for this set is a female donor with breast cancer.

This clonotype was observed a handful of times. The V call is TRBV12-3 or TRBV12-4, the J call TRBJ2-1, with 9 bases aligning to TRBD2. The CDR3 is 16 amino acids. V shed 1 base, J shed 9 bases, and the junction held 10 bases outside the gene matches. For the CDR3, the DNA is TGTGCCAGCAGTTTAGAGGGTAGCGGGAGAAGAGTTGAGCAGTTCTTC. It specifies CASSLEGSGRRVEQFF.

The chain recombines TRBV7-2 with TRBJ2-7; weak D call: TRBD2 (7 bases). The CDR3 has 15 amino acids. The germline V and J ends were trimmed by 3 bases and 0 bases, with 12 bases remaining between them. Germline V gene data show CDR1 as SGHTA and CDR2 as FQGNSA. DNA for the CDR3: TGTGCCAGCAGCTTTAGGGGGGGGTACTCCTACGAGCAGTACTTC. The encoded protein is CASSFRGGYSYEQYF.